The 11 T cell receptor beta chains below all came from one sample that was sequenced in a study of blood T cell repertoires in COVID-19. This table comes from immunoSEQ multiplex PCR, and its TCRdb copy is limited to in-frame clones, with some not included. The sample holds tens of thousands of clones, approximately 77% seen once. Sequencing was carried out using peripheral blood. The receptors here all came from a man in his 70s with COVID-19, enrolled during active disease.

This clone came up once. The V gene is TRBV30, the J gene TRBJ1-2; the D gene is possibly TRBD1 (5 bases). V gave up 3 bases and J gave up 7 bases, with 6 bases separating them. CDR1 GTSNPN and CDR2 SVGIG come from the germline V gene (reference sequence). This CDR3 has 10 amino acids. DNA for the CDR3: TGTGCCTGGAGCAGGGTTGGCTACACCTTC. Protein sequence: CAWSRVGYTF.

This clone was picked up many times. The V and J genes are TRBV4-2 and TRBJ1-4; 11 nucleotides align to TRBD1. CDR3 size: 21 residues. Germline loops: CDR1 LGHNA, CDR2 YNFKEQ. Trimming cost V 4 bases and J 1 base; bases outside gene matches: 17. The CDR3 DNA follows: TGTGCCAGCAGCCCTCGAGGCTGGGACAGGGGGGAGAGTGGAACTAATGAAAAACTGTTTTTT. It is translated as CASSPRGWDRGESGTNEKLFF.

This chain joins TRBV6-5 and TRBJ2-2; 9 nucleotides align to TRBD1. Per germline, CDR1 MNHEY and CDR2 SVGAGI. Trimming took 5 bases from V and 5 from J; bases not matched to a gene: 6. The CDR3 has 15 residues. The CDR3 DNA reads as TGTGCCAGCAGTCTTCGACAGGGGGTGACCGGGGAGCTGTTTTTT. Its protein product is CASSLRQGVTGELFF.

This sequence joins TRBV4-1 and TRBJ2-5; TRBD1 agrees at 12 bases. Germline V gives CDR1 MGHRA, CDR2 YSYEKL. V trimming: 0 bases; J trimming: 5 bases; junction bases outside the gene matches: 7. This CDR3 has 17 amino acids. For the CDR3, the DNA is TGCGCCAGCAGCCAAGATCCGGGACAGGGGGCGCGGGAGACCCAGTACTTC. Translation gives CASSQDPGQGARETQYF.

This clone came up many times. The CDR3 protein is CASSILAGEGSEQFF. The DNA of the CDR3 is TGTGCCAGCAGCATACTAGCGGGAGAAGGGTCGGAGCAGTTCTTC. The rearrangement joins TRBV6-5 to TRBJ2-1, with TRBD2 matching over 11 bases. CDR1 is MNHEY and CDR2 is SVGAGI in the germline V gene. Trimming at V came to 6 bases and at J to 10 bases, leaving 11 bases not matched to a gene. The CDR3 extends over 15 amino acids.

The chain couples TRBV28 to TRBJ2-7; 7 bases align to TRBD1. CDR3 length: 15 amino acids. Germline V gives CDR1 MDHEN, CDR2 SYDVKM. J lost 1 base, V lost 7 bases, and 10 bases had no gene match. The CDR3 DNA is TGTGCCAGCAACCCACCCCGGGGACAGTCCTACGAGCAGTACTTC. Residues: CASNPPRGQSYEQYF.

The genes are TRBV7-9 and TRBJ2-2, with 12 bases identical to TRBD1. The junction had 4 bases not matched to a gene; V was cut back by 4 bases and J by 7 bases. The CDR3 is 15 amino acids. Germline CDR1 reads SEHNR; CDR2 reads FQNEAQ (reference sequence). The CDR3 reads CASSSRDRGRGELFF. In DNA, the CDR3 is TGTGCCAGCAGCTCCCGGGACAGGGGGCGCGGGGAGCTGTTTTTT.

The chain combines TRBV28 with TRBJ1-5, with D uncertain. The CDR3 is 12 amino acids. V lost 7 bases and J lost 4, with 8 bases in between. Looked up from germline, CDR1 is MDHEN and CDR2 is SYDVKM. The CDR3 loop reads CASTDINQPQHF. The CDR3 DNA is TGTGCCAGCACCGACATTAATCAGCCCCAGCATTTT.

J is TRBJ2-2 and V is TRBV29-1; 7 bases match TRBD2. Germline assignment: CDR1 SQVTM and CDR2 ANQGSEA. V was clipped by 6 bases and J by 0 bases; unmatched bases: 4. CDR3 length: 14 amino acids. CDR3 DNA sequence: TGCAGCGTGGGACTATCTACGAACACCGGGGAGCTGTTTTTT. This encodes CSVGLSTNTGELFF.

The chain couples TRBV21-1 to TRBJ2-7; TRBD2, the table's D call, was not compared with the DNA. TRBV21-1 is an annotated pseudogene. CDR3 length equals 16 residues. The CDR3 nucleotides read TGTGCCAGCAGCACTCCCCGGGACTACAGCTCCTACGAGCAGTACTTC. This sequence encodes CASSTPRDYSSYEQYF.

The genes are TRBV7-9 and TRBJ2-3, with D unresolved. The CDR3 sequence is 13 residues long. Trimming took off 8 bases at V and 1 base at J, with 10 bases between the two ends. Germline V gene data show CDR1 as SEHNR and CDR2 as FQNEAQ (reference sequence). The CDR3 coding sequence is TGTGCCAGCCGGAGCGTTGGCACAGATACGCAGTATTTT. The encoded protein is CASRSVGTDTQYF.